This paragraph reports one T cell receptor beta chain. This specimen comes from a study of blood T cells in healthy people across ages. A J-beta primer mix and a sample-barcoded 5' primer were used in a second PCR of roughly 7 to 12 cycles. TCRdb re-derived calls from the 5' RACE reads in MiXCR, one entry per CDR3 protein. The sample carries about 800,000 distinct CDR3 sequences, around 25% recorded once. Germline values: CDR1 MDHEN, CDR2 SYDVKM. The CDR3 is made up of 16 amino acids. V dropped 4 bases and J dropped 3; count of bases not matched to a gene: 12. These data were also reused for a study on T cells of mothers and their children.

Sequenced sample: blood. The chain links TRBV28 to TRBJ2-7; 7 bases are shared with TRBD2. The TCR was taken from a boy younger than 18 in good health. CDR3 sequence (DNA): TGTGCCAGCAGTTCCGGGGCCGCGGGGGTCTACTACGAGCAGTACTTC. Its translation: CASSSGAAGVYYEQYF.